Sequencing of this T cell receptor (beta chain) was carried out in a study of cytomegalovirus exposure and HLA in healthy donors. Study results and caveats: Highly shared variants forming one cluster were likely a sequencing artifact.

Germline V gene sequence: CDR1 SNHLY, CDR2 FYNNEI. The CDR3 has 15 amino acids. Deletions cut 6 bases from V and 0 bases from J, with 12 bases between. In the case of this clone: What it binds is not known.

The study ran its PCR with 60 Vbeta and 13 Jbeta primers. Data came from immunoSEQ multiplex PCR; TCRdb stores just in-frame clones and leaves some out. The sample records about 140,000 clones, about 79% being singletons. Sequencing used PBMCs. The TCR was taken from a female donor in good health and CMV-seropositive. V gene TRBV2 combines with J gene TRBJ1-5; tentatively, D is TRBD1 (6 bases). The CDR3 sequence: CASRGGRNSNQPQHF. The CDR3 DNA sequence: TGTGCCAGCAGAGGGGGACGGAATAGCAATCAGCCCCAGCATTTT.